This entry lists 11 T cell receptor beta chains sequenced from one sample in a study of T cell repertoires and leukemia-associated antigens. These receptors' antigens are unknown. TCRdb used MiXCR to reprocess the 5' RACE reads, holding one entry per CDR3 protein. The repertoire holds 13,000 to 15,000 distinct CDR3 sequences, with approximately 39% as singletons. The sample comprised CD3+ T cells sorted from blood and cultured. These TCRs come from a female donor in good health.

The chain employs TRBV5-5 and TRBJ2-7; D not certain. Per the germline V gene, CDR1 is SGHKS and CDR2 is YYEKEE (reference sequence). This CDR3 contains 13 residues. The germline V and J ends were trimmed by 0 bases and 2 bases, with 6 bases remaining between them. The CDR3 DNA reads as TGTGCCAGCAGCTTGGTTGGGACCTACGAGCAGTACTTC. Its translation: CASSLVGTYEQYF.

A word on this clonotype: At one end, the junction sequence differs from germline, possibly due to a read error. The rearrangement links TRBV20-1 to TRBJ2-7; D is uncertain. Germline V gives CDR1 DFQATT, CDR2 SNEGSKA (reference sequence). CDR3 length: 11 residues. CDR3 in DNA: TGCAGTGTTTCCAAGAGAGACGAGCTGTACTTC. Protein product: CSVSKRDELYF.

This clonotype has at least ten counts. The chain employs TRBV5-1 and TRBJ2-2; D tentatively fits TRBD1 or TRBD2 (5 bases each). CDR1 and CDR2 from the germline V gene are SGHRS and YFSETQ. The CDR3 runs to 16 residues. With 5 bases removed from V and 2 bases from J, the gap between germline ends came to 16 bases. CDR3 in DNA: TGCGCCAGCAGTACCGAGGGACCAGCTAACACCGGGGAGCTGTTTTTT. Amino acid sequence: CASSTEGPANTGELFF. Full variable domain (outside the CDR3, taken from reference TRBV5-1 and TRBJ2-2): KAGVTQTPRYLIKTRGQQVTLSCSPISGHRSVSWYQQTPGQGLQFLFEYFSETQRNKGNFPGRFSGRQFSNSRSEMNVSTLELGDSALYLCASSTEGPANTGELFFGEGSRLTVL.

CDR3 loop: CSVGLTSGAGEQYF. DNA for the CDR3: TGCAGCGTTGGTCTCACTAGCGGGGCTGGCGAGCAGTACTTC. The rearrangement uses TRBV29-1 and TRBJ2-7; TRBD2 aligns across 10 bases. Germline V gives CDR1 SQVTM, CDR2 ANQGSEA. After removal of 4 bases from V and 6 bases from J, the junction contained 9 bases not matched to a gene. The CDR3 is 14 residues long.

This clonotype was counted ten times or more. This could be a read error, since a much larger clone is one nucleotide away. The CDR3 DNA reads as TGCAGTGCCCAGGGGGGTACGGGGGTCCACGGGCAGTACTTC. Its protein is CSAQGGTGVHGQYF. The chain couples TRBV20-1 to TRBJ2-7; maybe TRBD1 (7 bases). CDR3 length: 14 amino acids. V shed 6 bases and J shed 9 bases, with 24 bases lying between them. Germline V gene sequence: CDR1 DFQATT, CDR2 SNEGSKA (reference sequence).

This chain joins TRBV13 and TRBJ2-1; TRBD2 aligns across 12 bases. The CDR3 totals 20 residues. CDR1 and CDR2 (germline): PRHDT, FYEKMQ (reference sequence). V lost 0 bases to trimming and J lost 0 bases; unmatched junction nucleotides: 9. Here the CDR3 reads CASSLGRLGTSGFSYNEQFF. The CDR3 nucleotides read TGTGCCAGCAGCTTAGGCAGACTTGGGACTAGCGGGTTCTCCTACAATGAGCAGTTCTTC.

This chain joins TRBV6-2 or TRBV6-3 and TRBJ2-3, with D possibly being TRBD1 or TRBD2 (5 bases each). V dropped 2 bases and J dropped 3 bases, with 9 bases sitting between them. Germline assignment: CDR1 MNHEY and CDR2 SVGEGT. This CDR3 is built from 14 residues. CDR3 sequence reads: CASSYGGLTDTQYF. CDR3 coding DNA: TGTGCCAGCAGTTACGGGGGTCTGACAGATACGCAGTATTTT.

Comment on this clonotype: Mismatch with germline at one junction end may stem from a read error. The CDR3 region is CAGSPPDRGFGEAQYF. The DNA of the CDR3 is TGTGCCGGCTCACCTCCCGACAGGGGTTTTGGAGAGGCCCAGTACTTC. This chain uses TRBV18 with TRBJ2-5, with 8 nucleotides matching TRBD1. The CDR3 extends over 16 amino acids. CDR1 KGHSH and CDR2 LQKENI come from the germline V gene.

In its sample, this clonotype is medium-sized. The genes are TRBV7-2 and TRBJ2-7; 7 bases are a match to TRBD1. With V trimmed by 5 bases and J by 3 bases, 7 bases remained unmatched. The germline V gene encodes CDR1 SGHTA and CDR2 FQGNSA. This CDR3 comprises 14 residues. Here the CDR3 DNA reads TGTGCCAGCAGCCCTAGGACAGGCGACTACGAGCAGTACTTC. Its protein product is CASSPRTGDYEQYF.

In this sample, this clonotype is medium-sized. V gene TRBV5-5 combines with J gene TRBJ2-5; D may match TRBD1 or TRBD2 (5 bases each). V was shortened by 3 bases and J by 2 bases, with 14 bases between the two germline ends. CDR1 is SGHKS and CDR2 is YYEKEE in the germline V gene (reference sequence). The CDR3 covers 15 residues. CDR3 nucleotides: TGTGCCAGCAGCTCGGGGACGGGGCTTCAAGAGACCCAGTACTTC. The encoded protein is CASSSGTGLQETQYF.

The chain employs TRBV20-1 and TRBJ2-1, with TRBD2 identical over 9 bases. The CDR3 runs 15 residues. From germline, CDR1 is DFQATT and CDR2 SNEGSKA (reference sequence). J lost 4 bases, V lost 1 base, and 5 bases had no gene match. The CDR3 nucleotides are TGCAGTGCTAGAGGCCTAGCGGGACAATACAATGAGCAGTTCTTC. The encoded protein is CSARGLAGQYNEQFF.